This T cell receptor (beta chain) was captured in a study of blood T cell repertoires in COVID-19. On the study more broadly: There were acute and convalescent COVID-19 samples, and they came from the United States, Italy and Spain. The analysed material was cDNA or gDNA that came from T cells, B-cell-depleted T cells, or PBMCs.

Profiled with immunoSEQ multiplex PCR; TCRdb holds only in-frame clones, not every one. Of 150,000 to 200,000 clones listed, 80% are singletons. Per germline, CDR1 SQVTM and CDR2 ANQGSEA. The CDR3 extends over 13 amino acids. The rearrangement joins TRBV29-1 to TRBJ2-7; TRBD1 agrees at 9 bases. Specimen: PBMCs or T cells enriched from blood (not recorded which). The receptor was derived from a man aged 60 to 75 who had been exposed to COVID-19. The DNA for the CDR3 is TGCAGGTCTACAGGGGGCGGCTCCTACGAGCAGTACTTC. The encoded protein is CRSTGGGSYEQYF.